This TCR beta chain stems from a study of T cell responses to AZD1222 COVID-19 vaccine. In germline, CDR1 is SEHNR, CDR2 FQNEAQ (reference sequence). The CDR3 covers 14 residues. V lost 4 bases and J 1 base, leaving 10 bases between the germline ends. General study findings and limits: Vaccine-related CD4 TCRs covered spike, predominating at 160-218 and 743-854.

Remarks on this clone: Antigen unknown.

Measured with immunoSEQ multiplex PCR; TCRdb has only the in-frame clones, and not every one. This table holds 100,000 to 150,000 clones, roughly 90% found once. Here the sequenced sample was peripheral blood, taken on day 0 of MenACWY control vaccination. The TCR comes from an adult in good health. This sequence joins TRBV7-9 and TRBJ1-1; possibly TRBD1 for D (5 bases). The CDR3 DNA follows: TGTGCCAGCAGCTGGGCAGGGACGAACACTGAAGCTTTCTTT. This gives the protein CASSWAGTNTEAFF.